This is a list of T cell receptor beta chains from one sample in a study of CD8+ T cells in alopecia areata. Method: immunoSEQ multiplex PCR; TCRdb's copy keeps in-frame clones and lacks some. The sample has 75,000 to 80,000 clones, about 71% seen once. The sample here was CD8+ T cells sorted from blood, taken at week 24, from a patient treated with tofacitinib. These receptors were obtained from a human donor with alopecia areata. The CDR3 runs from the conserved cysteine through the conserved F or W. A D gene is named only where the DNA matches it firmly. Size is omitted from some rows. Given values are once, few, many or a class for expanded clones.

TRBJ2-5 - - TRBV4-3 TGCGCCAGCAGCCAAGATCGTATCAGGGGAGAGACCCAGTACTTC CASSQDRIRGETQYF
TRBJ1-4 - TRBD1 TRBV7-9 TGTGCCAGCAGCTTAGTGACAGGGCCCACGGATGAAAAACTGTTTTTT CASSLVTGPTDEKLFF
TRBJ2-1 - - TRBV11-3 TGTGCCAGCAGCCCCTGGGGAGGCCAAGGGGATGAGCAGTTCTTC CASSPWGGQGDEQFF
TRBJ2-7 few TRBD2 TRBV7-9 TGTGCCAGCAGCTTGACTAGCGGGAGCGCGTACGAGCAGTACTTC CASSLTSGSAYEQYF
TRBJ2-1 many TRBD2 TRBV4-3 TGCGCCAGCAGCCAAGATTTAGCGGGGGGTTACAATGAGCAGTTCTTC CASSQDLAGGYNEQFF
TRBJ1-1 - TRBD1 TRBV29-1 TGCAGCGTTCACCGGGACAGTATCATGAACACTGAAGCTTTCTTT CSVHRDSIMNTEAFF
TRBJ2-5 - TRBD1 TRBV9 TGTGCCAGCAGCGCCGACCAGGGGGCGCTTTTCGAGACCCAGTACTTC CASSADQGALFETQYF
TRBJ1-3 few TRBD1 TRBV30 TGTGCCTGGAGTGTACGGACAGGCTACAACTCTGGAAACACCATATATTTT CAWSVRTGYNSGNTIYF
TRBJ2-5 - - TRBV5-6 TGTGCCAGCAGCTTTGAGACGGGGGGCGCGGAGACCCAGTACTTC CASSFETGGAETQYF
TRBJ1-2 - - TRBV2 TGTGCCAGCAGTGATGGGACATATTATGGCTACACCTTC CASSDGTYYGYTF
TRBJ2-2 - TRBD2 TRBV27 TGTGCCAGCAGTCCCGGACTAGCGGCGAACACCGGGGAGCTGTTTTTT CASSPGLAANTGELFF
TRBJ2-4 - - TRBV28 TGTGCCAGCAGTTTGGGGCCCCCATTGTACTTC CASSLGPPLYF
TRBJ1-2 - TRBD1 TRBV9 TGTGCCAGCAGCATGCCTCGGGACAGCGGCTACACCTTC CASSMPRDSGYTF
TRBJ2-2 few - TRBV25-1 TGTGCCAGCAGTAGGGCACTCAGGACCGGGGAGCTGTTTTTT CASSRALRTGELFF
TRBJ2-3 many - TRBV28 TGTGCCAGCAGTTCCCGACGGGGAAGATACACAGATACGCAGTATTTT CASSSRRGRYTDTQYF
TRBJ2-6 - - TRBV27 TGTGCCAGCAGTTTTTCAACAGCGAGCTCTGGGGCCAACGTCCTGACTTTC CASSFSTASSGANVLTF
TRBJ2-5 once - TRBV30 TGTGCCTGGAGTTGGGTCTTGGGGGATCAAGAGACCCAGTACTTC CAWSWVLGDQETQYF
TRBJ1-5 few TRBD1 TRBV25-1 TGTGCCAGCATTAAACTTAGGGCAGGGGGAAGTCAGCCCCAGCATTTT CASIKLRAGGSQPQHF
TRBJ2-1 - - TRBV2 TGTGCCAGCAGTGTAACGGCGGATGAGCAGTTCTTC CASSVTADEQFF
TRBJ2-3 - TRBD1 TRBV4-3 TGCGCCAGCAGCCATAACCGGGACAGTTACACAGATACGCAGTATTTT CASSHNRDSYTDTQYF
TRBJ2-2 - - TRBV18 TGTGCCAGCTCACCAGATCGGGCACAGGAGGGGAACACCGGGGAGCTGTTTTTT CASSPDRAQEGNTGELFF
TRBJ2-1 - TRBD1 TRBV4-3 TGCGCCAGCAGCCAAGAGGATAGACAGGGGGGCGAGCAGTTCTTC CASSQEDRQGGEQFF
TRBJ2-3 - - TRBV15 TGTGCCACCAGTCACAGCCGTAGCACAGATACGCAGTATTTT CATSHSRSTDTQYF
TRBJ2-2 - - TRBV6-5 TGTGCCAGCAGTTACGGGAGAGGCACCGGGGAGCTGTTTTTT CASSYGRGTGELFF
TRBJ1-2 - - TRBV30 TGTGCCTGGACCCCCGGAGGAGGCTATGGCTACACCTTC CAWTPGGGYGYTF
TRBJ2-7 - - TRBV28 TGTGCCAGCAGTCCAAGGGCGACGTCCTACGAGCAGTACTTC CASSPRATSYEQYF
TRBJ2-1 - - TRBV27 TGTGCCAGCAGTTTTGGTGGGACGGTACCCAATGAGCAGTTCTTC CASSFGGTVPNEQFF
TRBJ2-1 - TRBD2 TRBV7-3 TGTGCCAGCAGCTTATTTGCGGGAGCCTCCTACAATGAGCAGTTCTTC CASSLFAGASYNEQFF
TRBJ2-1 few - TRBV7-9 TGTGCCAGCAGCCAAGGGCCCGACAATGAGCAGTTCTTC CASSQGPDNEQFF
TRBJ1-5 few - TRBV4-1 TGCGCCAGCAGCCAAGATTCCGGGCCCCAGCCCCAGCATTTT CASSQDSGPQPQHF
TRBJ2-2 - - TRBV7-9 TGTGCCAGCCGGTGGGCAGCCGCGAACACCGGGGAGCTGTTTTTT CASRWAAANTGELFF
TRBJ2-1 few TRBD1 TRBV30 TGTGCCTGGAGTGTGGGGACAGGAAACAATGAGCAGTTCTTC CAWSVGTGNNEQFF
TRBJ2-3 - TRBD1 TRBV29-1 TGCAGCGTGGAGACAGGGAGCACAGATACGCAGTATTTT CSVETGSTDTQYF
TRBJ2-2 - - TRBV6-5 TGTGCCAGCAGTTATCGACAGTTGAACACCGGGGAGCTGTTTTTT CASSYRQLNTGELFF
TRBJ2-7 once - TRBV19 TGTGCCAGTAGATGGGTCGCAAACGGGACCTACGAGCAGTACTTC CASRWVANGTYEQYF
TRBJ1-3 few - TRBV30 TGTGCCTGGAGTGTACGGGGTACTGGAAACACCATATATTTT CAWSVRGTGNTIYF
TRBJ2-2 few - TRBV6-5 TGTGCCAGCAGTTACAGACCCCGGACCGGGGAGCTGTTTTTT CASSYRPRTGELFF
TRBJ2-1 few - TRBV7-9 TGTGCCAGCACCCCAGGTATCAACTCCTACAATGAGCAGTTCTTC CASTPGINSYNEQFF
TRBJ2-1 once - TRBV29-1 TGCAGCGTTGGCCCCGACGAGGGGCAGTTCTTC CSVGPDEGQFF
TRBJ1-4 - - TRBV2 TGTGCCAGCAGCCTCGACAGCACCCAAGCAACTAATGAAAAACTGTTTTTT CASSLDSTQATNEKLFF
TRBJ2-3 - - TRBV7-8 TGTGCCAGCAGCTTAAGGGGGTATGGGACAGATACGCAGTATTTT CASSLRGYGTDTQYF
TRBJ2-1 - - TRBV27 TGTGCCAGCAGTTTAAGCCCAAGCTCCTACAATGAGCAGTTCTTC CASSLSPSSYNEQFF
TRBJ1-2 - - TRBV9 TGTGCCAGCAGCGTAGAGTCCCCCTATGGCTACACCTTC CASSVESPYGYTF
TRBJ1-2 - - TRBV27 TGTGCCAGCAGTGGGGGGTATGGCTACACCTTC CASSGGYGYTF
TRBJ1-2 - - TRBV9 TGTGCCAGCAGCCCTCCGGACGAGAGAGGTGGCTACACCTTC CASSPPDERGGYTF
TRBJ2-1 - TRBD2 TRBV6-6 TGTGCCAGCAGTTACTCTCGACTAGCGGGGATTAATGAGCAGTTCTTC CASSYSRLAGINEQFF
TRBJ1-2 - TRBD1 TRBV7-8 TGTGCCAGCAGACCGAGGGACAGGGGAAGGGGCTATGGCTACACCTTC CASRPRDRGRGYGYTF
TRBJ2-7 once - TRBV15 TGTGCCACCAGCAGGGGCATATCGGTCGAGCAGTACTTC CATSRGISVEQYF
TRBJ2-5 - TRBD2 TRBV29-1 TGCAGCGTTGAGGGACTAGGTCTTATCCCGGAGACCCAGTACTTC CSVEGLGLIPETQYF
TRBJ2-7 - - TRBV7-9 TGTGCCAGCAGCTCCATCGGAAACTACGAGCAGTACTTC CASSSIGNYEQYF
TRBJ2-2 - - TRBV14 TGTGCCAGCAGCCAAGTAGAGGGTAGTAGCACCGGGGAGCTGTTTTTT CASSQVEGSSTGELFF
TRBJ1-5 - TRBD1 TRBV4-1 TGCGCCAGCAGCCTTCTGGACAGGGGGAGGCATCAGCCCCAGCATTTT CASSLLDRGRHQPQHF
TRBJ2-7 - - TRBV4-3 TGCGCCAGCAGCCAAGAATCCGATAGCCGGTACGAGCAGTACTTC CASSQESDSRYEQYF
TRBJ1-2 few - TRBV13 TGTGCCAGCAGCTTTCAGACAGTTAACTATGGCTACACCTTC CASSFQTVNYGYTF